This T cell receptor beta chain was found in a study of T-cell memory formation after mild COVID-19 (dated by TCRdb to about 2021). Turning to the overall study: Most TCR sequence clusters were specific to one of the two donors. In a couple of donors, T-cell clones that expanded and contracted after mild COVID-19 were followed by sequencing TCRalpha and TCRbeta repertoires longitudinally. The cohort was made up of two young adult volunteers, one female and one male, who were previously healthy. What the research found in general, with its limitations: SARS-CoV-2 specificity was not confirmed for the second-wave clones peaking on day 37. Contracting CD4+ clones appeared mostly in the CM and EM memory subsets, whereas CD8+ clones were enriched in EMRA. The study included only a couple of mild cases, and larger cohorts that include severe cases with pre-infection samples were judged to be necessary. Some responding clones were detected in pre-infection memory, suggesting pre-existing cross-reactive memory T cells joined the SARS-CoV-2 response. Balanced CD4/CD8 phenotypes were observed for clones contracting from day 15 to 85, whereas a bias towards CD4+ was observed for a second wave of clones expanding from day 15 to 37.

Trimming at the junction amounts to 9 bases on V and 7 bases on J, and the germline ends lie 19 bases apart. The CDR3 spans 14 residues, from the cysteine through the phenylalanine. CDR3 DNA is the only sequence kept; it has 42 bases, read in frame from the first base. From the germline V gene (reference sequence), CDR1 is LNHDA and CDR2 is SQIVND. PBMCs were isolated by Ficoll-Paque density gradient centrifugation. Sequencing took place on an Illumina NovaSeq 6000. TCRalpha and TCRbeta cDNA libraries were constructed by 5'RACE with constant-segment primers, with sample barcodes and unique molecular identifiers being introduced. RNA was extracted from every sample with Trizol reagent. The libraries were amplified in two PCR steps, and the second step added a second sample barcode and Illumina TruSeq adapters. The libraries were sequenced on an Illumina NovaSeq using 2 x 150 bp paired-end reads. The source study handled its data this way. Demultiplexing of reads and collapsing into UMI-guided consensus sequences were performed with migec v1.2.7. Using mixcr v2.1.11, the UMI consensuses were aligned to TRA and TRB V and J templates and assembled into clonotypes. A clonotype was counted as expanded or contracted only when both edgeR and NoisET called the clonotype significant, with the noise models trained on biological replicates. For edgeR calls, the cutoffs were a false discovery rate-adjusted p below 0.01 and a log2 fold-change threshold of 1. As an exploratory analysis of dynamics, PCA with hierarchical clustering was applied to max-normalized trajectories of the 1000 most abundant clonotypes. Separately sequenced CD4+ and CD8+ repertoires were used to assign a CD4 or CD8 phenotype to each responding clone. TCRdb reanalyzed the raw reads on its own, using fastp at Q25 for trimming and MiXCR for clone calling, and kept in-frame beta chains. Each entry merges the rows of one CDR3 protein and shows their most common DNA and genes. The V and J calls were determined by TCRdb, not by the authors. In this sample the table shows just under 550,000 distinct CDR3 sequences, roughly 20% of which occur a single time. Of the sample, around 12% falls within the top ten clones.

Concerning this clonotype: The antigen it recognizes is unknown. Per-nucleotide qualities are absent, and no much larger clonotype sits a single base away.

The specimen was PBMCs or a T cell subset sorted from them (not recorded which). The rearranged segments are TRBV19 and TRBJ2-1, with the D gene not clear enough to name. The sequence came from an adult woman who had mild COVID-19 (a few samples of this study predate the infection). The sample titles of this study are shuffled in the database, so cell type and time point are left out; the donor was told from shared clones. The DNA is as follows: TGTGCCAGCCAACCCACCTCTCTTCCTAATGAGCAGTTCTTC. Its amino acids are CASQPTSLPNEQFF.